Each of the 3 T cell receptor beta chains below was sequenced from the same sample in a study of T cells in women clearing cervical HPV infection. Libraries were prepared by immunoSEQ multiplex PCR; TCRdb keeps only in-frame clonotypes and omits some of them. This sample contains 30,000 to 45,000 clones. The source material was blood buffy coat. The receptors here all came from a woman aged 18 to 75 with a cervical HPV16 infection that either progressed to CIN3+ or cleared (not recorded which).

To note about this clone: With the read ending 3 residues before the CDR3 end, the germline J gene is used to fill in that end. J is TRBJ2-7 and V is TRBV29-1; 8 bases line up with TRBD1. V was pared by 7 bases and J by 6 bases, with 14 bases of the junction left unmatched. The CDR3 contains 14 residues. CDR1 is SQVTM, CDR2 ANQGSEA, per germline. The CDR3 DNA, read in part, is TGCAGCGGCACGACAGGGGTGAGTTCGGTCGAG. Protein sequence: CSGTTGVSSVE. The entire CDR3 protein reads CSGTTGVSSVEQYF.

Worth noting for this clone: The CDR3 extends 3 residues past the end of the read, so its final part is completed from the germline J gene. The chain has TRBV11-3 and TRBJ2-1; no definite D call. The CDR3 is 15 amino acids. With 0 bases removed from V and 0 bases from J, the gap between germline ends came to 6 bases. Germline V gene sequence: CDR1 SGHNT, CDR2 YENEEA. CDR3 residues: CASSLESSSYNEQFF. CDR3 DNA, as far as it was read: TGTGCCAGCAGCTTAGAGTCTAGCTCCTACAATGAG.

On this clone itself: The limits of the CDR3 on the DNA are not certain, so only TCRdb's listed CDR3 is given. The gene calls are TRBV2 and TRBJ1-4. The CDR3 extends over 15 residues, inclusive of both ends. Looked up from germline, CDR1 is SNHLY and CDR2 is FYNNEI. CDR3 residues: CASSTSGLKNEKLFF.